Listed below are T cell receptor beta chains from one sample, sequenced in a study of vaccination effects on CD4 cells after COVID-19. Assay used: immunoSEQ multiplex PCR; TCRdb lists only in-frame clones, some missing. The profile covers fewer than 60,000 clones, with roughly 77% appearing a single time and around 5.5% taken by the ten largest. These receptors' antigens are unknown. Here the sequenced sample was CD4+ T cells from PBMCs cultured with HIV peptides, taken before COVID-19 vaccination. These receptors originate from a human donor who had a prior SARS-CoV-2 infection. Each CDR3 is given with its conserved first and last residue. The D gene is left open where the match is weak. The size field is filled for only some rows; it gives once, few, many or a size class.

few	TRBJ1-1	16	TRBV7-6	.	CASSLTPAAGAREAFF	TGTGCCAGCAGCTTAACCCCGGCTGCAGGGGCGCGTGAAGCTTTCTTT
.	TRBJ2-7	16	TRBV11-3	.	CASSRNSVTYSYEQYF	TGTGCCAGCAGCAGAAATTCGGTGACCTACTCCTACGAGCAGTACTTC
.	TRBJ2-1	12	TRBV2	.	CASSEYFAGQFF	TGTGCCAGCAGCGAATATTTCGCGGGGCAGTTCTTC
.	TRBJ2-2	14	TRBV30	.	CAWSLLIRTGELFF	TGTGCCTGGAGTCTTCTTATTAGGACCGGGGAGCTGTTTTTT
.	TRBJ2-1	14	TRBV2	TRBD1	CASRKEQGVDEQFF	TGTGCCAGCAGGAAGGAACAGGGGGTTGATGAGCAGTTCTTC
.	TRBJ1-2	12	TRBV11-2	.	CASSLVNYGYTF	TGTGCCAGCAGCCTCGTTAACTATGGCTACACCTTC
.	TRBJ2-2	16	TRBV15	.	CATSRAGTQYTGELFF	TGTGCCACCAGCAGAGCCGGGACTCAATACACCGGGGAGCTGTTTTTT
once	TRBJ2-5	15	TRBV5-1	.	CASSLGTPYMETQYF	TGCGCCAGCAGCCTCGGGACACCATATATGGAGACCCAGTACTTC
.	TRBJ1-6	13	TRBV10-3	.	CAISVQLNSPLHF	TGTGCCATCAGTGTTCAGCTTAATTCACCCCTCCACTTT
few	TRBJ1-3	15	TRBV6-6	TRBD1	CASSYSRGPGNTIYF	TGTGCCAGCAGTTACTCCAGGGGGCCCGGGAACACCATATATTTT
.	TRBJ2-5	16	TRBV7-2	TRBD2	CASSLGVASGKETQYF	TGTGCCAGCAGCTTAGGGGTGGCTAGCGGGAAAGAGACCCAGTACTTC
.	TRBJ2-7	14	TRBV5-1	TRBD1	CASSAQGAVHEQYF	TGCGCCAGCAGCGCACAGGGGGCAGTACACGAGCAGTACTTC
few	TRBJ2-7	13	TRBV7-3	.	CASSFGSSYEQYF	TGTGCCAGCAGCTTTGGCAGCTCCTACGAGCAGTACTTC
.	TRBJ2-5	13	TRBV12-3/TRBV12-4	TRBD1	CASSSGQGETQYF	TGTGCCAGCAGTTCGGGACAGGGAGAGACCCAGTACTTC
.	TRBJ2-7	13	TRBV5-5	.	CASSLQVSYEQYF	TGTGCCAGCAGCTTACAGGTATCCTACGAGCAGTACTTC
.	TRBJ2-7	15	TRBV3-1/TRBV3-2	.	CASSDFGGSSYEQYF	TGTGCCAGCAGCGACTTTGGGGGTAGCTCCTACGAGCAGTACTTC
.	TRBJ2-3	16	TRBV5-4	TRBD2	CASSLGRGFSTDTQYF	TGTGCCAGCAGCTTGGGGCGGGGGTTCAGCACAGATACGCAGTATTTT
.	TRBJ2-7	15	TRBV4-2	.	CASSQAPSYPYEQYF	TGTGCCAGCAGCCAAGCGCCCTCCTACCCCTACGAGCAGTACTTC
.	TRBJ1-3	16	TRBV18	TRBD1	CASSPAGQGSGNTIYF	TGTGCCAGCTCACCAGCGGGACAGGGCAGTGGAAACACCATATATTTT
once	TRBJ2-1	15	TRBV9	.	CASSVFDSGYVEQFF	TGTGCCAGCAGCGTGTTTGACTCGGGATATGTTGAGCAGTTCTTC
few	TRBJ2-3	14	TRBV5-8	.	CASSPGPFTDTQYF	TGTGCCAGCAGCCCCGGGCCCTTCACAGATACGCAGTATTTT
.	TRBJ2-3	14	TRBV2	.	CASNSYSRTDTQYF	TGTGCCAGCAATTCCTACTCCCGCACAGATACGCAGTATTTT
once	TRBJ2-5	13	TRBV3-1/TRBV3-2	.	CASSQGHRETQYF	TGTGCCAGCAGCCAAGGTCATAGAGAGACCCAGTACTTC
.	TRBJ1-6	14	TRBV3-1/TRBV3-2	.	CASSQDDSNSPLHF	TGTGCCAGCAGCCAAGATGACAGCAATTCACCCCTCCACTTT
few	TRBJ2-1	12	TRBV29-1	.	CSVTPSYNEQFF	TGCAGCGTTACACCCAGCTACAATGAGCAGTTCTTC
.	TRBJ2-7	14	TRBV5-1	TRBD1	CASSASLTGDEQYF	TGCGCCAGCAGCGCCAGCCTAACAGGGGACGAGCAGTACTTC
.	TRBJ1-4	14	TRBV10-2	.	CASSEPGVGEKLFF	TGCGCCAGCAGTGAGCCAGGGGTGGGTGAAAAACTGTTTTTT
.	TRBJ1-4	15	TRBV27	.	CASSLVGSYGMKLFF	TGTGCCAGCAGTTTAGTCGGGAGTTACGGGATGAAACTGTTTTTT
once	TRBJ2-7	16	TRBV3-1/TRBV3-2	.	CASSQLGRDGTYEQYF	TGTGCCAGCAGCCAACTGGGCCGGGACGGTACCTACGAGCAGTACTTC
.	TRBJ2-4	15	TRBV7-2	TRBD2	CASSQREVAKNIQYF	TGTGCCAGCAGCCAGCGGGAGGTCGCCAAAAACATTCAGTACTTC
.	TRBJ2-7	13	TRBV30	TRBD2	CAWATSGAYEQYF	TGTGCCTGGGCTACTAGCGGGGCCTACGAGCAGTACTTC
.	TRBJ2-3	16	TRBV19	.	CASSIGGRGTTDTQYF	TGTGCCAGTAGTATAGGGGGTAGAGGGACCACAGATACGCAGTATTTT
.	TRBJ2-5	15	TRBV18	.	CASSPPSGVQETQYF	TGTGCCAGCTCACCCCCTTCGGGAGTCCAAGAGACCCAGTACTTC
.	TRBJ2-2	15	TRBV2	TRBD2	CASSDRAGGTGELFF	TGTGCCAGCAGTGATAGAGCGGGGGGCACCGGGGAGCTGTTTTTT
.	TRBJ1-2	13	TRBV28	.	CASSNTIWVGYTF	TGTGCCAGCAGCAACACGATTTGGGTAGGCTACACCTTC
few	TRBJ2-3	16	TRBV4-1	.	CASSQVDLVSTDTQYF	TGCGCCAGCAGCCAAGTAGATTTGGTTAGCACAGATACGCAGTATTTT
.	TRBJ1-2	14	TRBV18	.	CASSPSGVSEGYTF	TGTGCCAGCTCACCCTCGGGGGTCTCGGAAGGCTACACCTTC